This T cell receptor (beta chain) was identified during a study of OX40 agonist ivuxolimab in advanced cancers. Turning to the study itself: Anti-PD-1, anti-PD-L1 or anti-CTLA-4 therapy given earlier was allowed, and around 40% had some.

Trimming took 4 bases from V and 7 from J, leaving 8 bases between them. CDR3 length equals 12 residues. Germline assignment: CDR1 MNHEY and CDR2 SMNVEV (reference sequence). The assay was immunoSEQ multiplex PCR, and TCRdb's table has in-frame clones only and misses some. Of roughly 80,000 clones listed, roughly 84% are singletons. V gene TRBV27 combines with J gene TRBJ1-5; D ambiguous. The sample was CD4+ or CD8+ T cells sorted from blood, taken in a trial of the OX40 agonist ivuxolimab. The sequence was collected from an adult with an advanced solid tumor such as melanoma, head and neck, liver or kidney cancer. The CDR3 spells CASSSPGQPQHF. The CDR3 nucleotides are TGTGCCAGCAGTTCCCCCGGACAGCCCCAGCATTTT.